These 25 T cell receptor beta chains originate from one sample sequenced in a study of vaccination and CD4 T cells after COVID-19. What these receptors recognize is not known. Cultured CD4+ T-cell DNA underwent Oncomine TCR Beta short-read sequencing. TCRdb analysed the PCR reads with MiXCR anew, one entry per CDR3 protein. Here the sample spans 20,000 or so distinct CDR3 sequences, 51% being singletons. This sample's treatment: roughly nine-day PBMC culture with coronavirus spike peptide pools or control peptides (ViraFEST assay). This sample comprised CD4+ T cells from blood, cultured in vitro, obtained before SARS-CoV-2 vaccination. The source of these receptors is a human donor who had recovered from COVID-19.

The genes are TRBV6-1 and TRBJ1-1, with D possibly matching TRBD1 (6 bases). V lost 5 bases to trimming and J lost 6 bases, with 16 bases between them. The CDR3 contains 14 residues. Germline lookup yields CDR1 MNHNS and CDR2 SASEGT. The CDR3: CASSRSGGPAEAFF. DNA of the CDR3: TGTGCCAGCAGTCGTTCGGGGGGGCCCGCTGAAGCTTTCTTT.

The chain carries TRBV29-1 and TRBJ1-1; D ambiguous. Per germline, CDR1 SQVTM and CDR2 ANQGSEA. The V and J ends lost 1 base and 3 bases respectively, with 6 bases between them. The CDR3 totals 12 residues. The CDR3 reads CSVEVEYTEAFF. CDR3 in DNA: TGCAGCGTTGAAGTCGAGTACACTGAAGCTTTCTTT.

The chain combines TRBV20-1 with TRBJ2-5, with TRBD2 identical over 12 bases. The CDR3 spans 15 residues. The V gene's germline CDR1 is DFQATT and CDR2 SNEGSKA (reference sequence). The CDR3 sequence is CSRSRTSGIGETQYF. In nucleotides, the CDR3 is TGCAGCCGGTCTCGGACTAGCGGGATAGGGGAGACCCAGTACTTC.

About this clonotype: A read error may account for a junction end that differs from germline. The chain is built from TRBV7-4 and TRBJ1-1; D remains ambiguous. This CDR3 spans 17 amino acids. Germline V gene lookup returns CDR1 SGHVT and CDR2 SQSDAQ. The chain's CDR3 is CASSVAPGAREGTEAFF. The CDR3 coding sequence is TGTGCCAGCAGCGTAGCCCCCGGAGCCCGGGAAGGCACTGAAGCTTTCTTT.

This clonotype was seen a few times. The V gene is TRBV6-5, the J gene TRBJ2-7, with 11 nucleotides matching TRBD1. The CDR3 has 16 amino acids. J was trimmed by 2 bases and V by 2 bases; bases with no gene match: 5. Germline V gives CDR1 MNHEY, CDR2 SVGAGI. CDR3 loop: CASSYRGQGAAYEQYF. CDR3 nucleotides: TGTGCCAGCAGTTACCGCGGACAGGGGGCCGCCTACGAGCAGTACTTC.

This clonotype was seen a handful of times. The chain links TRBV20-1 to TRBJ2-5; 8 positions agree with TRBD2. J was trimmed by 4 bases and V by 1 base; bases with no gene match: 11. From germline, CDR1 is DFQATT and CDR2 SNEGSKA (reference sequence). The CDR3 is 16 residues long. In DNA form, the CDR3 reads TGCAGTGCTAGAGCGGGGGGGCGAGCGGGTCGAGAGACCCAGTACTTC. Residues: CSARAGGRAGRETQYF.

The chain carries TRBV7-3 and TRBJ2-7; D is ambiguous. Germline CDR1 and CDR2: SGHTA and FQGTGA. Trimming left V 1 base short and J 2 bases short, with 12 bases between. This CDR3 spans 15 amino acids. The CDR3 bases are TGTGCCAGCAGCTTAATCGTCCGGCCGACCTACGAGCAGTACTTC. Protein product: CASSLIVRPTYEQYF.

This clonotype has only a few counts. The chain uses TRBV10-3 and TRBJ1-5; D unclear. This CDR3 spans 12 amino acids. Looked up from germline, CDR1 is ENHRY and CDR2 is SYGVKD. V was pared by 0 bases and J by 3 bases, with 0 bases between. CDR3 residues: CAISESNQPQHF. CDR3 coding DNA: TGTGCCATCAGTGAGTCCAATCAGCCCCAGCATTTT.

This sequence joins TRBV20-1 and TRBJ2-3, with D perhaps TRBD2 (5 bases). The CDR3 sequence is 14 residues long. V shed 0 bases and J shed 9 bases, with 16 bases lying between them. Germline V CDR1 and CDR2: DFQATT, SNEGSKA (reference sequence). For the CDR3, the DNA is TGCAGTGCTAGAGATCGTCGGGGTCTCGGCACGCAGTATTTT. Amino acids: CSARDRRGLGTQYF.

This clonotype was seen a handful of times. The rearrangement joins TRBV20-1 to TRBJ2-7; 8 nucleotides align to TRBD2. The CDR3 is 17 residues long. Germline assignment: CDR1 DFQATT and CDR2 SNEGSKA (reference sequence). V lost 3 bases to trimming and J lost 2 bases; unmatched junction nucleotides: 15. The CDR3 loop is CSARPRGTGTRAYEQYF. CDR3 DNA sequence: TGCAGTGCTAGGCCCCGCGGGACCGGGACTAGGGCCTACGAGCAGTACTTC.

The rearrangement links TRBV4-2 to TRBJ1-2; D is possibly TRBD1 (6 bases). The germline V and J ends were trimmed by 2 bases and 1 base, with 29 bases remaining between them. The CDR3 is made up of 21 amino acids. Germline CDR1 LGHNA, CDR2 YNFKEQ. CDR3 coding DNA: TGTGCCAGCAGCCAAATCGTCTCTGGGCGGGTGGTCACAGGGAATAACTATGGCTACACCTTC. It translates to CASSQIVSGRVVTGNNYGYTF.

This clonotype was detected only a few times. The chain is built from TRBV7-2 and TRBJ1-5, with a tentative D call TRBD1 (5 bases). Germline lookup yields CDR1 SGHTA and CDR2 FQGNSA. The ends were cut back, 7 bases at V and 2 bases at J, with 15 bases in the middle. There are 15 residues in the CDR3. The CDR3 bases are TGTGCCAGCACCCTAGGGGCAGCGCGCAATCAGCCCCAGCATTTT. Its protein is CASTLGAARNQPQHF.

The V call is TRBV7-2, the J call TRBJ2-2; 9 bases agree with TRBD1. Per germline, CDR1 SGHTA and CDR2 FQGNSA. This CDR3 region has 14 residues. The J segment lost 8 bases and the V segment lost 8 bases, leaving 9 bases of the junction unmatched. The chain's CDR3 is CASGVQGAAGELFF. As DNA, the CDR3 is TGTGCCAGCGGAGTACAGGGGGCAGCGGGGGAGCTGTTTTTT.

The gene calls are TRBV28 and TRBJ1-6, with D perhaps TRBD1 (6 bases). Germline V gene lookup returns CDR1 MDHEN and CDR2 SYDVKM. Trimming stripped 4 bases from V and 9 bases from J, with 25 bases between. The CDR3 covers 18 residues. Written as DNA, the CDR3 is TGTGCCAGCAGTTCTCCGGCACAACAACAGGGTAGAGGTTCACCCCTCCACTTT. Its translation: CASSSPAQQQGRGSPLHF.

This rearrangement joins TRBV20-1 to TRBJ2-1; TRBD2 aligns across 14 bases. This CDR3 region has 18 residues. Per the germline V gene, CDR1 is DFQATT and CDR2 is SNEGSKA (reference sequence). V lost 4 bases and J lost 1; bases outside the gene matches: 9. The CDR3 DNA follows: TGCAGTGCTAACGGACTAGCGGGAGGAGGGGGGTCCTACAATGAGCAGTTCTTC. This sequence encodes CSANGLAGGGGSYNEQFF.

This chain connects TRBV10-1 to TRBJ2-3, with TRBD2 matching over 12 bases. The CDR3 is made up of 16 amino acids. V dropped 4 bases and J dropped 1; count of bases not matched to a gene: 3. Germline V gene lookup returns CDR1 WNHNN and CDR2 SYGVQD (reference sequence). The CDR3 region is CASSATSGSGTDTQYF. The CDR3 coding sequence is TGCGCCAGCAGTGCGACTAGCGGGAGCGGCACAGATACGCAGTATTTT.

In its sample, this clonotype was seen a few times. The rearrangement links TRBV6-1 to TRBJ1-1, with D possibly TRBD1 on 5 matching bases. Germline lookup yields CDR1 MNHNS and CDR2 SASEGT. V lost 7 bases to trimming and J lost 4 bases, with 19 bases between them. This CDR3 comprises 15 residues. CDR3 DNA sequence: TGTGCCAGCACCAGAGGGAGGGGCGTCGTCACTGAAGCTTTCTTT. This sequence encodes CASTRGRGVVTEAFF.

In nucleotides, the CDR3 is TGTGCCAGCAGCTTATTAGCGGGATACGGAGAGCAGTTCTTC. Translating it yields CASSLLAGYGEQFF. The chain employs TRBV5-5 and TRBJ2-1; 8 bases map to TRBD2. This CDR3 has 14 residues. CDR1 is SGHKS and CDR2 is YYEKEE in the germline V gene (reference sequence). V was pared by 2 bases and J by 10 bases, with 8 bases of the junction left unmatched.

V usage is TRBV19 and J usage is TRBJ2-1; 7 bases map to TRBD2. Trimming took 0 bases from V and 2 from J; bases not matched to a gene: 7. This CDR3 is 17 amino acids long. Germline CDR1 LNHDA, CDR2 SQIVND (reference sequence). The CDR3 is CASSIDYRLATYNEQFF. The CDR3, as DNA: TGTGCCAGTAGTATAGATTACAGACTAGCTACCTACAATGAGCAGTTCTTC.

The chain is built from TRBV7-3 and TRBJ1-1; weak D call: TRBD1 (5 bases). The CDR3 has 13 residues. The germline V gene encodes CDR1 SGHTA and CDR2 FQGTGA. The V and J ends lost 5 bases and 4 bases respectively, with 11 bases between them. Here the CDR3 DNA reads TGTGCCAGCAGCCGTCGCCAGGGCACTGAAGCTTTCTTT. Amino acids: CASSRRQGTEAFF.

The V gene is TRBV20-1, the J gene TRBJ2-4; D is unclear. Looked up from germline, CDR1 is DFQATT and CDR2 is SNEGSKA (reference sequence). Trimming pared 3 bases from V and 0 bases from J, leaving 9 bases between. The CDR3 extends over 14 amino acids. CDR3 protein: CSARQPLAKNIQYF. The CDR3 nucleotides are TGCAGTGCTAGGCAGCCACTAGCCAAAAACATTCAGTACTTC.

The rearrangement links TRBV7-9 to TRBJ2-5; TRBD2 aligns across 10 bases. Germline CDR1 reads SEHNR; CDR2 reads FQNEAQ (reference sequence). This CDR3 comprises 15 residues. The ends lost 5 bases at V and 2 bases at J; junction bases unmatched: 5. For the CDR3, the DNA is TGTGCCAGCAGCGTGGGACTAGCGACACAAGAGACCCAGTACTTC. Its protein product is CASSVGLATQETQYF.

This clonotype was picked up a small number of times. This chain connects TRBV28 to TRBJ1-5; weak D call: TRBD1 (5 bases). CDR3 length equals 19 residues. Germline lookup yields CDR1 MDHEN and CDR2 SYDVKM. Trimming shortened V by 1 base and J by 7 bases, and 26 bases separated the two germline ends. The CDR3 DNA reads TGTGCCAGCAGTTTATCGGCGGGGTGGGGGTCCCACTTACGGCAGCCCCAGCATTTT. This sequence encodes CASSLSAGWGSHLRQPQHF.

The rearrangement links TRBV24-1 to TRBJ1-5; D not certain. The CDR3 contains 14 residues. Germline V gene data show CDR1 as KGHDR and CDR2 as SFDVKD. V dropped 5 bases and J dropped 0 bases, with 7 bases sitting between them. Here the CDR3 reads CATSGGYSNQPQHF. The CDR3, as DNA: TGTGCCACCAGTGGCGGGTATAGCAATCAGCCCCAGCATTTT.

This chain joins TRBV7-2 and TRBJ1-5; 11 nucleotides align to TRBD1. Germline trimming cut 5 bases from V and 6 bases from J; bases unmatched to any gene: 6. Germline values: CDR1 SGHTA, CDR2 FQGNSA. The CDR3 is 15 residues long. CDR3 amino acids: CASSRTGGGGQPQHF. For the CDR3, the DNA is TGTGCCAGCAGCCGGACAGGGGGCGGAGGTCAGCCCCAGCATTTT.